The rows below give T cell receptor beta chains drawn from one sample of a study of T cell repertoires in cytomegalovirus infection. Which antigens these TCRs recognize remains unknown. Via MiXCR, TCRdb re-called the reads, giving one row per CDR3 protein. The sample has roughly 920,000 distinct CDR3 sequences; around 30% are singletons. Sample: cultured CD8+ T cells from PBMCs, taken from culture after CMV antigen stimulation. The receptors come from a human donor in good health (CMV status not recorded). Some clones in this sample may be carry-over from other donors' samples. The CDR3 runs from the conserved cysteine through the conserved F or W. A D gene is named only where the DNA matches it firmly. A clone size is listed for some rows: how often the clone was seen (once, few, many), or a class if it is expanded.

v_call	clone_size	d_call	j_call	cdr3_nt	cdr3_aa
TRBV20-1	-	TRBD1	TRBJ1-1	TGCAGTGCTAGAGTCGGGAACAGGGGCGCGAGGCGCACTGAAGCTTTCTTT	CSARVGNRGARRTEAFF
TRBV7-2	many	TRBD1	TRBJ2-3	TGTGCCAGCACCATGACAGGGGATTTTGGTGATACGCAGTATTTT	CASTMTGDFGDTQYF
TRBV15	-	TRBD2	TRBJ2-5	TGTGCCACCAGCAGAGTTAGCGGGGGGCAAGAGACCCAGTACTTC	CATSRVSGGQETQYF
TRBV4-1	-	-	TRBJ2-5	TGCGCCAGCAGCTCCGGGACTCTTTTAATGCAAGAGACCCAGTACTTC	CASSSGTLLMQETQYF
TRBV12-5	-	TRBD2	TRBJ2-3	TGTGCTAGTGGTTTGGTAAAAGGACTAGCGGATACAGATACGCAGTATTTT	CASGLVKGLADTDTQYF
TRBV20-1	-	-	TRBJ2-1	TGCAGTGCTGCGCCCAACGAGCAGTTCTTC	CSAAPNEQFF
TRBV20-1	few	-	TRBJ1-6	TGCAGTGCTAAAGGTTTCGGTTCACCCCTCCACTTT	CSAKGFGSPLHF
TRBV7-9	many	TRBD1	TRBJ2-1	TGTGCCAGCAGCGGGACAGGCCCAGGATCCTACAATGAGCAGTTCTTC	CASSGTGPGSYNEQFF
TRBV7-2	-	-	TRBJ2-4	TGTGTCAGCAGCTTCGAGGGGCCGATTCAGTACTTC	CVSSFEGPIQYF
TRBV5-1	-	-	TRBJ1-1	TGCGCCAGCAGCTTGTTTTGGATCTCCACGAACACTGAAGCTTTCTTT	CASSLFWISTNTEAFF
TRBV6-1	few	TRBD1	TRBJ1-5	TGTGCCAGTTCGACAGGGTCGTCTTCACAGCCCCAGCATTTT	CASSTGSSSQPQHF
TRBV19	once	TRBD1	TRBJ2-3	TGTGCCAGTACCGAAGGACAGGGAGGCACAGATACGCAGTATTTT	CASTEGQGGTDTQYF
TRBV12-3/TRBV12-4	few	-	TRBJ1-1	TGTGCCAGCAGTTTACTGGGAGCGTACACTGAAGCTTTCTTT	CASSLLGAYTEAFF
TRBV5-6	few	-	TRBJ1-2	TGTGCCAGCACCCGAAGGAGCTTTGCACAGCCTAACTATGGCTACACCTTC	CASTRRSFAQPNYGYTF
TRBV2	-	-	TRBJ2-2	TGTGCCACCCTCGGGCAGGGGAGGTTCGCCGGGGAGCTGTTTTTT	CATLGQGRFAGELFF
TRBV19	once	-	TRBJ1-1	TGTGCCAGTGTGGGAGTCGACACTGAAGCTTTCTTT	CASVGVDTEAFF
TRBV6-1	few	TRBD1	TRBJ2-7	TGTGCCAGCAGTGAAGTCAGACAGGGTCTCTACGAGCAGTACTTC	CASSEVRQGLYEQYF
TRBV12-3/TRBV12-4	-	TRBD1	TRBJ1-3	TGTGCCGTCACAGGGGAATCAGGAAACACCATATATTTT	CAVTGESGNTIYF
TRBV15	-	TRBD1	TRBJ1-5	TGTGCCACCAGCCTGGACAGGGGCCGCAATCAGCCCCAGCATTTT	CATSLDRGRNQPQHF
TRBV19	once	TRBD1	TRBJ2-1	TGTGCCAGTAGTAAATGGTGGACAGGGGCCTACAATGAGCAGTTCTTC	CASSKWWTGAYNEQFF
TRBV29-1	few	-	TRBJ1-2	TGCAGCGTTAGAGGGGGGGACTATGGCTACACCTTC	CSVRGGDYGYTF
TRBV7-8	many	-	TRBJ2-2	TGTGCCAGCAGCTTAGAGAACCCTCTGGCCGGGGAGCTGTTTTTT	CASSLENPLAGELFF
TRBV4-1	-	-	TRBJ1-2	TGCGCCAGCAGGGCAATGGACTGGATCTACACCTTC	CASRAMDWIYTF
TRBV5-6	-	TRBD2	TRBJ2-2	TGTGCCAGCAGCTGGATTAGCGGGGGGACCGGGGAGCTGTTTTTT	CASSWISGGTGELFF
TRBV6-2/TRBV6-3	-	-	TRBJ1-1	TGTGCCAGCAGCCCTGGCAGGGTGAGCACTGAAGCTTTCTTT	CASSPGRVSTEAFF
TRBV25-1	-	-	TRBJ2-2	TGTGCCAGCAGTGATCCCAACGGGGGGACAAAGAACACCGGGGAGCTGTTTTTT	CASSDPNGGTKNTGELFF
TRBV14	few	TRBD1	TRBJ2-1	TGTGCCAGCAGCCAAGGCTCAATCGACAGGGGACCGAACAATGAGCAGTTCTTC	CASSQGSIDRGPNNEQFF
TRBV7-9	few	TRBD2	TRBJ2-3	TGTGCCAGCAGCTTTGGACTAGCGGGGGGGCAGGGCACAGATACGCAGTATTTT	CASSFGLAGGQGTDTQYF
TRBV6-1	-	TRBD1	TRBJ1-1	TGTGCCAGCAGGGTGTCAGGGGGTTCGGCTTTCTTT	CASRVSGGSAFF
TRBV12-5	once	-	TRBJ2-1	TGTGCTAGTGCTATTTCCTACAATGAGCAGTTCTTC	CASAISYNEQFF
TRBV6-2/TRBV6-3	-	-	TRBJ1-2	TGTGCCAGCAGTGAAACCCCAGGGAACTATGGCTACACCTTC	CASSETPGNYGYTF
TRBV20-1	-	-	TRBJ1-2	TGCAGTGCTCCCTCAGGGGATCCTCTCTATGGCTACACCTTC	CSAPSGDPLYGYTF
TRBV9	few	-	TRBJ1-2	TGTGCCAGCAGCGTAAGGTCCCTTGATGGCTACACCTTC	CASSVRSLDGYTF
TRBV7-9	-	TRBD1	TRBJ2-6	TGTGCCAGCAGCACGACAGGGTTCGGGGCCAACGTCCTGACTTTC	CASSTTGFGANVLTF
TRBV5-6	-	-	TRBJ2-1	TGTGCCAGCAGCGTAACGGGGGTCTATGAGCAGTTCTTC	CASSVTGVYEQFF
TRBV3-1	-	-	TRBJ2-1	TGTGCCAGCAGCCAAGGACAGAGACTAAACAATGAGCAGTTCTTC	CASSQGQRLNNEQFF
TRBV7-4	many	-	TRBJ1-1	TGTGCCAGCACCTCAGGTCATCCTTTAATGGGGGAGAGGAGGGTGAACACTGAAGCTTTCTTT	CASTSGHPLMGERRVNTEAFF
TRBV12-3/TRBV12-4	few	-	TRBJ2-5	TGTGCCAGCAGGTCGCTGATGCCGTACCAAGAGACCCAGTACTTC	CASRSLMPYQETQYF
TRBV5-1	-	TRBD1	TRBJ1-6	TGCGCCAGCAGCCGGGACAGGGTGACCTATAATTCACCCCTCCACTTT	CASSRDRVTYNSPLHF
TRBV2	-	-	TRBJ2-2	TGTGCCAGCATGGGCGAGACCGGGGAGCTGTTTTTT	CASMGETGELFF
TRBV27	-	TRBD1	TRBJ2-1	TGTGCCAGCAGTTTCACGGACAGGGGGGAGCAGTTCTTC	CASSFTDRGEQFF
TRBV27	-	-	TRBJ1-2	TGTGCCAGCTTTGGGGCAGGGATACGAAACTATGGCTACACCTTC	CASFGAGIRNYGYTF
TRBV12-3/TRBV12-4	-	-	TRBJ2-2	TGTGCCAGCAGTTTCGCGACGGCTAACACCGGGGAGCTGTTTTTT	CASSFATANTGELFF
TRBV27	-	-	TRBJ2-6	TGTGCCAGCAGAAGTCCAGGGAGAGGGGCCAACGTCCTGACTTTC	CASRSPGRGANVLTF
TRBV7-3	-	-	TRBJ2-1	TGTGCCAGCAGCGCTCAGGGAGCCTCCTACAATGAGCAGTTCTTC	CASSAQGASYNEQFF
TRBV12-3/TRBV12-4	many	TRBD2	TRBJ2-1	TGTGCCAGCAGTTTCGGCGGGGGTTCCTACAATGAGCAGTTCTTC	CASSFGGGSYNEQFF
TRBV7-2	few	-	TRBJ1-5	TGTGCCAGCACCTTTAGCGTGGACAGCAATCAGCCCCAGCATTTT	CASTFSVDSNQPQHF
TRBV2	-	-	TRBJ1-2	TGTGCCAGCCCCTCCGGGGGGGCGAACTATGGCTACACCTTC	CASPSGGANYGYTF
TRBV12-3/TRBV12-4	few	TRBD2	TRBJ2-3	TGTGCCAGCAGTTTCGCGGGGGAGGGGACGTATTTT	CASSFAGEGTYF
TRBV6-1	-	-	TRBJ1-1	TGTGCCAGCACCATCCCAGGGTTGAACACTGAAGCTTTCTTT	CASTIPGLNTEAFF
TRBV7-6	-	-	TRBJ1-2	TGTGCCAGCAGCTACGGTACCGGAACACATGGCTACACCTTC	CASSYGTGTHGYTF
TRBV27	-	TRBD2	TRBJ2-3	TGTGCCAGCAGTTTACTGTCTAGCGGGGGGATACTCACAGATACGCAGTATTTT	CASSLLSSGGILTDTQYF
TRBV11-1	many	-	TRBJ2-3	TGTGCCAGCAGCTTGCTAGACCCAGATACGCAGTATTTT	CASSLLDPDTQYF
TRBV6-2/TRBV6-3	-	-	TRBJ2-1	TGTGCCAGCAGTTACGGGGGGCGGGCGGAATCAAAACAGTTCTTC	CASSYGGRAESKQFF